Sequencing of this T cell receptor (beta chain) was carried out in a study of beta chain features in type 1 diabetes. Study results and limitations: A closer apparent resemblance between naive, central memory and Treg TCRB repertoires was seen in patients than in healthy donors. TCRB CDR3s were moderately but significantly shorter in Type 1 diabetes patients in all four CD4+ subsets.

The authors reverse transcribed all of the isolated RNA, so sequencing captured expressed TCRB transcripts. Repertoires were generated with immunoSEQ multiplex PCR, while TCRdb's copy carries only in-frame clones and drops some. The repertoire holds 600,000 to 750,000 clones, 9.5% to 15% seen once, with more than 0.1% in the top ten. Trimming at V came to 4 bases and at J to 0 bases, leaving 1 base not matched to a gene. The CDR3 covers 14 residues. CDR1 is SGHRS, CDR2 YFSETQ, per germline. In this sample, this clone turned up a few times. Antigen: not known. This sequence joins TRBV5-1 and TRBJ1-5; 7 bases are a match to TRBD1. The receptor was derived from a man between 25 and 39 years old with type 1 diabetes. Specimen: naive CD4+ T cells from blood. The CDR3 DNA reads as TGCGCCAGCAGCACAGGGGATAGCAATCAGCCCCAGCATTTT. Its protein is CASSTGDSNQPQHF.